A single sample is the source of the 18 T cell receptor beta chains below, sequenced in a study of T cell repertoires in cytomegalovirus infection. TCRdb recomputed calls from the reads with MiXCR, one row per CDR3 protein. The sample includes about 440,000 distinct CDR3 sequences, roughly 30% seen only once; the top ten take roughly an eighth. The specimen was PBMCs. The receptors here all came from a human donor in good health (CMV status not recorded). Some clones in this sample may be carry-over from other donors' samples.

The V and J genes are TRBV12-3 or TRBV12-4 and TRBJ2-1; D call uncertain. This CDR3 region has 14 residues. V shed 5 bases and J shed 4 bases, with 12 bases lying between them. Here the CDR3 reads CASSVLLEYNEQFF. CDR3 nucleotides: TGTGCCAGCAGTGTGCTATTGGAGTACAATGAGCAGTTCTTC.

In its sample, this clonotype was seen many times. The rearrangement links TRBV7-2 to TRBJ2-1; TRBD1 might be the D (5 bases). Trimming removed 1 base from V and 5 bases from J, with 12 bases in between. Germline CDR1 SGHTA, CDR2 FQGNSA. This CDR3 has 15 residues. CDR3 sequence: CASSLGWGAHNEQFF. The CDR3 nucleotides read TGTGCCAGCAGCTTAGGGTGGGGCGCACACAATGAGCAGTTCTTC.

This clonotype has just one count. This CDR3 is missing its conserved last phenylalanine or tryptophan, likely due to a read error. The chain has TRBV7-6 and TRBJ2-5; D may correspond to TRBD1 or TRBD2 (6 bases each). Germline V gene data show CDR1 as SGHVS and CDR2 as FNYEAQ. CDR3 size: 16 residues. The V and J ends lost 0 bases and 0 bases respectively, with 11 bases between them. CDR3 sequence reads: CASSLAPGDYQETQYC. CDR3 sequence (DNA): TGTGCCAGCAGCTTAGCTCCAGGGGACTACCAAGAGACCCAGTACTGC.

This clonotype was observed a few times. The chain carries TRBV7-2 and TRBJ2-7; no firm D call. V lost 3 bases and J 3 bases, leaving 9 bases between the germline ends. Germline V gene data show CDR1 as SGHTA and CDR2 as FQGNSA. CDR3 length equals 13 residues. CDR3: CASSFSTVYEQYF. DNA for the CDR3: TGTGCCAGCAGCTTCTCGACCGTCTACGAGCAGTACTTC. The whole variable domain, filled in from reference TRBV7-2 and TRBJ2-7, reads GAGVSQSPSNKVTEKGKDVELRCDPISGHTALYWYRQSLGQGLEFLIYFQGNSAPDKSGLPSDRFSAERTGGSVSTLTIQRTQQEDSAVYLCASSFSTVYEQYFGPGTRLTVT.

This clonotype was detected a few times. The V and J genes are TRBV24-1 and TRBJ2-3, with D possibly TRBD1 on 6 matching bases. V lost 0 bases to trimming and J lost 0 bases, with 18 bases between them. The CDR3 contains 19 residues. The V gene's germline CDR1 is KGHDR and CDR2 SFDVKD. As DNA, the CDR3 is TGTGCCACCAGTGATTTGCTCGATTTGGGGGCCCCAAGCACAGATACGCAGTATTTT. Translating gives CATSDLLDLGAPSTDTQYF.

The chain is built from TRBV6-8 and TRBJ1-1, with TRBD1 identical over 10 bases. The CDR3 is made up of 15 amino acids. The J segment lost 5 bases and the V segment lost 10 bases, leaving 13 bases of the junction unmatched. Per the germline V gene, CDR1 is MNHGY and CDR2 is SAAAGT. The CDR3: CAISLRQGAWTEAFF. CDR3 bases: TGTGCCATCAGCCTTAGACAGGGGGCTTGGACTGAAGCTTTCTTT.

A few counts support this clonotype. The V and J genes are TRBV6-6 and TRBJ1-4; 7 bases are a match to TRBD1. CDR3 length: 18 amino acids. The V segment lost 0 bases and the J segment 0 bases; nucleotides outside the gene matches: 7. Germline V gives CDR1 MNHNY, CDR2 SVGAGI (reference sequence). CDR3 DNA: TGTGCCAGCAGTTACTCGACCGAAGGGACAGCAACTAATGAAAAACTGTTTTTT. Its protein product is CASSYSTEGTATNEKLFF.

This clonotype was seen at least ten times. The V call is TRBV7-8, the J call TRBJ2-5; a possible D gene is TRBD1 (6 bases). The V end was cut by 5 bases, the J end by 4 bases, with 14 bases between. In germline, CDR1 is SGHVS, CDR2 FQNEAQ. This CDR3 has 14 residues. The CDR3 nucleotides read TGTGCCAGCAGCCTAGGCAGGGGTCGAGAGACCCAGTACTTC. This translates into CASSLGRGRETQYF.

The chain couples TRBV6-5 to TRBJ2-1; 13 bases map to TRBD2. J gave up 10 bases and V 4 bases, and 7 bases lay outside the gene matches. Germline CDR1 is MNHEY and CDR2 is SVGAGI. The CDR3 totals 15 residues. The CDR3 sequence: CASSSPGLAGSEQFF. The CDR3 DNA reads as TGTGCCAGCAGTTCTCCGGGACTAGCGGGGTCGGAGCAGTTCTTC.

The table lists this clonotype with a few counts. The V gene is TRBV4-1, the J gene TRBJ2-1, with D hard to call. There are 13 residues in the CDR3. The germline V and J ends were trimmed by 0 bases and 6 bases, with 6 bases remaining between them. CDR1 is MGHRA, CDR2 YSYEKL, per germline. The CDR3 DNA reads TGCGCCAGCAGCCAAGATTTAGCCAATGAGCAGTTCTTC. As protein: CASSQDLANEQFF.

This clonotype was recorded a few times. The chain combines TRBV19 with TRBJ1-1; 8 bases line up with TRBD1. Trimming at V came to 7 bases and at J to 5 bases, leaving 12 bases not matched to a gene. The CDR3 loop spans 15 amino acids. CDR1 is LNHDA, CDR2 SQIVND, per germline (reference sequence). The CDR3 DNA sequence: TGTGCCAGTATCCCCCCGGACAGGGATGGAACTGAAGCTTTCTTT. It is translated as CASIPPDRDGTEAFF. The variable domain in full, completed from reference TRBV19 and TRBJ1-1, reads DGGITQSPKYLFRKEGQNVTLSCEQNLNHDAMYWYRQDPGQGLRLIYYSQIVNDFQKGDIAEGYSVSREKKESFPLTVTSAQKNPTAFYLCASIPPDRDGTEAFFGQGTRLTVV.

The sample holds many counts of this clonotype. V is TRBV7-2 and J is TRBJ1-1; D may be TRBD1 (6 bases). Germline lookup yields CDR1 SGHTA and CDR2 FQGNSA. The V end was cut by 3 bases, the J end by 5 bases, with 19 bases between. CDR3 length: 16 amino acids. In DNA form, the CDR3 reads TGTGCCAGCAGCTTCCCAAGCCGGGGGGCGCGGACTGAAGCTTTCTTT. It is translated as CASSFPSRGARTEAFF.

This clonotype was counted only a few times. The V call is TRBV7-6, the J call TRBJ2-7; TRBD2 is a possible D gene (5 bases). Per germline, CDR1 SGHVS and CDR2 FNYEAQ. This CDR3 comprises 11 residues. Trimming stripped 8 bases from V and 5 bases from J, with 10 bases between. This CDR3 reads CASSPGNEQYF. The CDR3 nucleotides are TGTGCCAGCTCCCCGGGGAACGAGCAGTACTTC.

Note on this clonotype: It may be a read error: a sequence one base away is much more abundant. The CDR3 DNA reads TGTGCCAGCGGAGGGGAGTCCCATTACTTC. Its translation is CASGGESHYF. The chain recombines TRBV5-6 with TRBJ2-5; D perhaps matches TRBD2 (6 bases). Germline V gene sequence: CDR1 SGHDT, CDR2 YYEEEE. This CDR3 spans 10 amino acids.

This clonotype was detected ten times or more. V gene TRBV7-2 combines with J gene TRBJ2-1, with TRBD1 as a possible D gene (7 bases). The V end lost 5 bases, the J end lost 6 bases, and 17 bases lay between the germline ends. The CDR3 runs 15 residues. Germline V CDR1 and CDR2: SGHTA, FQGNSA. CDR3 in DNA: TGTGCCAGCAGCCGGGGGACAGTCGTGTCCAATGAGCAGTTCTTC. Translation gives CASSRGTVVSNEQFF.

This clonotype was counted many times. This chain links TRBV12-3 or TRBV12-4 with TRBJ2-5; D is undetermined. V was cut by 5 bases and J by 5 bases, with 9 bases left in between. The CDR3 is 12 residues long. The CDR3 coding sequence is TGTGCCAGCAGTGGCCAGGTCGAGACCCAGTACTTC. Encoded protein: CASSGQVETQYF.

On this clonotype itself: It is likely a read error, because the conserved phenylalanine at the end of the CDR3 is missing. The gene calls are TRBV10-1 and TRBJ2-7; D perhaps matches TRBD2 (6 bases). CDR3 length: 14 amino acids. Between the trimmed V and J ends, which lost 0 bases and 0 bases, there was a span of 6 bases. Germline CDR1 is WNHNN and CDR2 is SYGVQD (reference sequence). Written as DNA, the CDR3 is TGCGCCAGCAGTGAGTCGGGAGGCTCCTACGAGCAGTACTTA. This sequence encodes CASSESGGSYEQYL.

The CDR3 DNA is TGTGCCAGCGGGGGGGTCCCCTACAATGAGCAGTTCTTC. Amino acids: CASGGVPYNEQFF. This chain uses TRBV6-1 with TRBJ2-1; 7 positions agree with TRBD2. V gave up 8 bases and J gave up 2 bases; unmatched junction bases: 3. The CDR3 consists of 13 residues. From germline, CDR1 is MNHNS and CDR2 SASEGT.